What follows are 22 T cell receptor beta chains derived from one specimen sequenced in a study of vaccination and CD4 T cells after COVID-19. Their target antigens are unknown. Sequencing of the DNA from cultured CD4+ T cells was carried out with the Oncomine TCR Beta short-read assay. In TCRdb, the PCR reads were re-called with MiXCR into one record per CDR3 protein. This table holds roughly 14,000 distinct CDR3 sequences, around 56% found once. Treatment denoted: roughly 10-day PBMC culture with coronavirus spike peptide pools or control peptides (ViraFEST assay). Sequenced input: CD4+ T cells from blood, cultured in vitro. The receptors come from a human donor who had recovered from COVID-19.

V gene TRBV28 combines with J gene TRBJ1-5; D unresolved. The CDR3 runs 13 residues. Germline values: CDR1 MDHEN, CDR2 SYDVKM. Trimming removed 4 bases at V and 4 bases at J, with 8 bases between. The CDR3 here is CASSSPPNQPQHF. In DNA form, the CDR3 reads TGTGCCAGCAGTTCCCCGCCAAATCAGCCCCAGCATTTT.

Concerning this clonotype: An end of the junction differs from the germline gene, which may be a read error. V is TRBV19 and J is TRBJ2-4, with D hard to call. Germline CDR1 is LNHDA and CDR2 is SQIVND (reference sequence). The CDR3 covers 13 residues. CDR3: CASNSWTKNIQYF. CDR3 DNA: TGTGCCAGTAATTCCTGGACCAAGAACATTCAGTACTTC.

This clonotype appeared a few times. The V and J genes are TRBV10-1 and TRBJ1-6; no definite D call. This CDR3 contains 12 residues. Germline V gives CDR1 WNHNN, CDR2 SYGVQD (reference sequence). Trimming left V 8 bases short and J 9 bases short, with 11 bases between. CDR3: CASQDLASPLHF. DNA of the CDR3: TGCGCCAGCCAGGATCTGGCTTCACCCCTCCACTTT.

The count of this clonotype is one. The chain carries TRBV6-2 or TRBV6-3 and TRBJ2-2, with 11 bases fitting TRBD2. This CDR3 spans 14 amino acids. CDR1 MNHEY and CDR2 SVGEGT come from the germline V gene. V was pared by 6 bases and J by 10 bases, with 7 bases of the junction left unmatched. CDR3 sequence: CASRTSGTIKELFF. CDR3 in DNA: TGTGCCAGCAGGACTAGCGGGACCATTAAGGAGCTGTTTTTT.

The chain links TRBV3-1 to TRBJ1-6; a possible D gene is TRBD1 (6 bases). Germline loops: CDR1 LGHDT, CDR2 YNNKEL (reference sequence). This CDR3 spans 15 amino acids. V lost 6 bases and J lost 6, with 15 bases in between. The CDR3 nucleotides read TGTGCCAGCAGTCCACAGGGAACTTCTAATTCACCCCTCCACTTT. It yields the protein CASSPQGTSNSPLHF.

By share, this clonotype counts as medium-sized (0.01 to 0.1%). The chain has TRBV15 and TRBJ2-3, with TRBD2 matching over 11 bases. The CDR3 has 15 residues. CDR1 and CDR2 from the germline V gene are LNHNV and YYDKDF (reference sequence). V gave up 4 bases and J gave up 4 bases; unmatched junction bases: 4. The CDR3 region is CATSTGLADSDTQYF. CDR3 in DNA: TGTGCCACCAGCACGGGACTAGCGGACTCAGATACGCAGTATTTT. Filled out from reference TRBV15 and TRBJ2-3, the complete variable domain reads DAMVIQNPRYQVTQFGKPVTLSCSQTLNHNVMYWYQQKSSQAPKLLFHYYDKDFNNEADTPDNFQSRRPNTSFCFLDIRSPGLGDTAMYLCATSTGLADSDTQYFGPGTRLTVL.

This clonotype is judged large. V gene TRBV4-2 combines with J gene TRBJ2-7; D not certain. Per germline, CDR1 LGHNA and CDR2 YNFKEQ. The germline V and J ends were trimmed by 3 bases and 0 bases, with 3 bases remaining between them. The CDR3 runs to 12 residues. The DNA for the CDR3 is TGTGCCAGCAGCCAGAGCTCCTACGAGCAGTACTTC. This gives the protein CASSQSSYEQYF.

In DNA form, the CDR3 reads TGTGCCAGCGTAGGGAGGGCAGGCGCTGAAGCTTTCTTT. This encodes CASVGRAGAEAFF. The chain has TRBV2 and TRBJ1-1; D is uncertain. The ends were cut back, 8 bases at V and 6 bases at J, with 16 bases in the middle. There are 13 residues in the CDR3. Per germline, CDR1 SNHLY and CDR2 FYNNEI.

V is TRBV7-9 and J is TRBJ1-2; D perhaps matches TRBD1 (6 bases). Germline V gene data show CDR1 as SEHNR and CDR2 as FQNEAQ (reference sequence). The V and J ends lost 1 base and 6 bases respectively, with 9 bases between them. The CDR3 extends over 13 amino acids. For the CDR3, the DNA is TGTGCCAGCAGCTTAGGAGGGGGTAATGGCTACACCTTC. Protein product: CASSLGGGNGYTF.

As regards this clonotype: Germline is not matched at one junction end, which may reflect a read error. The chain links TRBV28 to TRBJ2-1, with D perhaps TRBD2 (5 bases). Germline CDR1 is MDHEN and CDR2 is SYDVKM. The CDR3 sequence is 11 residues long. CDR3 bases: TGTGCCGGCAGCGGAAATAATGAGCAGTTCTTC. Translated: CAGSGNNEQFF. The whole variable domain, filled in from reference TRBV28 and TRBJ2-1, reads DVKVTQSSRYLVKRTGEKVFLECVQDMDHENMFWYRQDPGLGLRLIYFSYDVKMKEKGDIPEGYSVSREKKERFSLILESASTNQTSMYLCAGSGNNEQFFGPGTRLTVL.

The chain carries TRBV12-3 or TRBV12-4 and TRBJ2-7; a possible D gene is TRBD2 (5 bases). Trimming stripped 6 bases from V and 3 bases from J, with 9 bases between. This CDR3 comprises 12 residues. In DNA, the CDR3 is TGTGCCAGCAGCCCTGCGGGCTACGAGCAGTACTTC. It codes for CASSPAGYEQYF.

This clonotype was counted a few times. The rearrangement uses TRBV6-4 and TRBJ2-2, with TRBD1 identical over 9 bases. Unmatched junction bases numbered 0, after V lost 3 bases and J lost 4 bases. The germline V gene has CDR1 MRHNA and CDR2 SNTAGT. The CDR3 has 14 amino acids. As DNA, the CDR3 is TGTGCCAGCAGTGAGGGACAGGGCACCGGGGAGCTGTTTTTT. The encoded protein is CASSEGQGTGELFF.

The sample holds a few counts of this clonotype. The chain uses TRBV18 and TRBJ1-5; D gene uncertain. V was shortened by 2 bases and J by 6 bases, with 8 bases between the two germline ends. The CDR3 covers 13 residues. CDR1 is KGHSH and CDR2 is LQKENI in the germline V gene. CDR3 region: CASSPGSGQPQHF. The CDR3 DNA follows: TGTGCCAGCTCACCAGGCAGCGGTCAGCCCCAGCATTTT.

The CDR3 sequence is CSASPLDRRRPTDTQYF. For the CDR3, the DNA is TGCAGTGCTAGCCCGTTGGATCGTAGAAGGCCCACAGATACGCAGTATTTT. The V and J genes are TRBV20-1 and TRBJ2-3, with D unclear. Trimming took off 3 bases at V and 2 bases at J, with 21 bases between the two ends. The germline V gene has CDR1 DFQATT and CDR2 SNEGSKA (reference sequence). The CDR3 consists of 17 residues.

This chain uses TRBV2 with TRBJ1-4; TRBD1 aligns across 12 bases. The germline CDR1 and CDR2 sequences are SNHLY and FYNNEI. The V segment lost 6 bases and the J segment 8 bases; nucleotides outside the gene matches: 4. The CDR3 sequence is 14 residues long. The CDR3 DNA reads as TGTGCCAGCAGCGGGACAGGGGGCAGGGAAAAACTGTTTTTT. It specifies CASSGTGGREKLFF. Combining the CDR3 with reference TRBV2 and TRBJ1-4 gives the whole variable domain EPEVTQTPSHQVTQMGQEVILRCVPISNHLYFYWYRQILGQKVEFLVSFYNNEISEKSEIFDDQFSVERPDGSNFTLKIRSTKLEDSAMYFCASSGTGGREKLFFGSGTQLSVL.

The rearrangement joins TRBV2 to TRBJ1-6; 9 bases line up with TRBD1. The V segment lost 8 bases and the J segment 16 bases; nucleotides outside the gene matches: 15. Germline CDR1 and CDR2: SNHLY and FYNNEI. This CDR3 spans 14 amino acids. For the CDR3, the DNA is TGTGCCAGCCATTTCGGCCAGGACAGGGGAGCACTCCACTTT. The encoded protein is CASHFGQDRGALHF.

In this sample, this clonotype turned up once. CDR3 region: CAISETSGKRETQYF. The DNA for the CDR3 is TGTGCCATCAGCGAGACTAGCGGGAAGCGGGAGACCCAGTACTTC. The V gene is TRBV10-3, the J gene TRBJ2-5, with 11 bases lining up with TRBD2. There are 15 residues in the CDR3. The V gene end was trimmed by 6 bases and the J gene end by 5 bases; junction bases not matched to a gene: 8. Looked up from germline, CDR1 is ENHRY and CDR2 is SYGVKD.

The chain combines TRBV29-1 with TRBJ1-2; D call uncertain. The CDR3 spans 13 residues. Per germline, CDR1 SQVTM and CDR2 ANQGSEA. Trimming left V 3 bases short and J 0 bases short, with 8 bases between. This CDR3 is CSVDPASNYGYTF. The CDR3 coding sequence is TGCAGCGTTGACCCCGCATCTAACTATGGCTACACCTTC.

V gene TRBV7-3 combines with J gene TRBJ2-5, with D perhaps given as TRBD1 or TRBD2 (5 bases each). The ends were cut back, 4 bases at V and 3 bases at J, with 12 bases in the middle. Germline V gene lookup returns CDR1 SGHTA and CDR2 FQGTGA. The CDR3 is 14 residues long. CDR3 nucleotide sequence: TGTGCCAGCAGCTCTGGGGGTATAGAAGAGACCCAGTACTTC. Amino acids: CASSSGGIEETQYF.

The chain recombines TRBV12-3 or TRBV12-4 with TRBJ2-6, with D perhaps matching TRBD1 (5 bases). CDR3 length: 21 residues. V shed 7 bases and J shed 0 bases, with 28 bases lying between them. CDR3 protein: CASTQRARFTGDDSGANVLTF. CDR3 nucleotide sequence: TGTGCCAGCACCCAAAGGGCCCGGTTTACAGGCGATGACTCTGGGGCCAACGTCCTGACTTTC.

This clonotype appeared a few times. The chain joins TRBV20-1 to TRBJ2-7; TRBD2 matches at 7 bases. Germline loops: CDR1 DFQATT, CDR2 SNEGSKA (reference sequence). V was pared by 6 bases and J by 7 bases, with 9 bases of the junction left unmatched. This CDR3 contains 12 residues. The CDR3 sequence is CSAIGRGREQYF. The CDR3 DNA sequence: TGCAGTGCCATAGGGAGGGGTCGAGAGCAGTACTTC.

V is TRBV19 and J is TRBJ2-3; D gene uncertain. CDR1 and CDR2 (germline): LNHDA, SQIVND (reference sequence). Trimming shortened V by 6 bases and J by 6 bases, and 19 bases separated the two germline ends. The CDR3 consists of 15 residues. The CDR3 DNA follows: TGTGCCAGTAGACACCGCGCCGCCCGTGATGATACGCAGTATTTT. Translating it yields CASRHRAARDDTQYF.